The sequence of this T cell receptor (beta chain) was determined in a study of cytomegalovirus exposure and HLA in healthy donors. The PCR used 60 Vbeta and 13 Jbeta primers. Sequencing was performed with immunoSEQ multiplex PCR; in TCRdb, only in-frame clones are kept and a portion is missing. The sample yields about 92,000 clones, roughly 70% seen once. V lost 1 base and J lost 3; bases outside the gene matches: 6. CDR1 is LGHNA and CDR2 is YNFKEQ in the germline V gene. The CDR3 is 16 residues long. This clone was seen more than once but under ten times. Sequencing used PBMCs. This TCR came from a man aged 45-60 years in good health and CMV-seronegative. V is TRBV4-2 and J is TRBJ1-5; TRBD1 matches 7 bases. CDR3 DNA: TGTGCCAGCAGCCAAGCCGGGACAGAGTACAATCAGCCCCAGCATTTT. Translated, it gives CASSQAGTEYNQPQHF.